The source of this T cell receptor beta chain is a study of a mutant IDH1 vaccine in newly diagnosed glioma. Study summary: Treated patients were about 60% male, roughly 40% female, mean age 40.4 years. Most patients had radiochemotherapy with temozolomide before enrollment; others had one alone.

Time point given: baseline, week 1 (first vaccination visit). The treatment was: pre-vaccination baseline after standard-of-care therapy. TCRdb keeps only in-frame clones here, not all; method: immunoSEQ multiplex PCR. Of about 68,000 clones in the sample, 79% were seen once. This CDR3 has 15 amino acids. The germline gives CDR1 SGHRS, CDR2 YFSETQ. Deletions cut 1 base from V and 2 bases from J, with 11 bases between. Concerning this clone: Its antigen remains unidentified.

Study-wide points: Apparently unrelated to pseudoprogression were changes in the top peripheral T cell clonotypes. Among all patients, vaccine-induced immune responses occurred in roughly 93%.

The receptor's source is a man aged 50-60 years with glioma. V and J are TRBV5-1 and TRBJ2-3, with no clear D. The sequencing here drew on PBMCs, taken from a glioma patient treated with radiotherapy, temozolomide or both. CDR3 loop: CASSLKRTATDTQYF. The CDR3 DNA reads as TGCGCCAGCAGCTTGAAGCGTACAGCCACAGATACGCAGTATTTT.